This TCR beta chain is from a study of T cell responses to AZD1222 COVID-19 vaccine. Turning to the study itself: Second doses that came at about 4 or about 12 weeks were put together. Whole-study results and caveats: Possibly, clonal diversity was underestimated; donors were largely white British and included more females. Close to half of all spike-specific TCRs reportedly target regions of the variants that are unmutated.

This CDR3 comprises 14 residues. V was trimmed by 4 bases and J by 6 bases, leaving 15 bases between them. The V gene's germline CDR1 is SNHLY and CDR2 FYNNEI. As regards this clone: Its target is unknown.

Assay used: immunoSEQ multiplex PCR; TCRdb lists only in-frame clones, some missing. This table holds about 190,000 clones, approximately 91% found once. This TCR was recovered from an adult in good health. The V call is TRBV2, the J call TRBJ1-1, with no clear D. The specimen was peripheral blood, collected on day 0 of AZD1222 vaccination. The CDR3 DNA follows: TGTGCCAGCAGTGGGGAACAGACTCTTTCTGAAGCTTTCTTT. Amino acid sequence: CASSGEQTLSEAFF.